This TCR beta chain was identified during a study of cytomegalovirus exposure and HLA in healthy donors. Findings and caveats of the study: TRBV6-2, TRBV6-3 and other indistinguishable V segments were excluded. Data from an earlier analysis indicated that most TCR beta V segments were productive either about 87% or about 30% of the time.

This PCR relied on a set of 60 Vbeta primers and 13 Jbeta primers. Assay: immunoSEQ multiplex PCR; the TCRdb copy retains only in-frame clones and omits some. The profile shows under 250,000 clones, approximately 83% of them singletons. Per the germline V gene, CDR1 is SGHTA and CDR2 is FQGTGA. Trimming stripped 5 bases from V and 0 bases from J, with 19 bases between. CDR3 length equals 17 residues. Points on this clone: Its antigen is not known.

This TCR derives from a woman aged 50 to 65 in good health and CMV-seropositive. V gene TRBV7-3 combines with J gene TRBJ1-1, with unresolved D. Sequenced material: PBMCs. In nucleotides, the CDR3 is TGTGCCAGCAGCCGCGTGGGAGGTTCGGGCGTGAACACTGAAGCTTTCTTT. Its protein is CASSRVGGSGVNTEAFF.